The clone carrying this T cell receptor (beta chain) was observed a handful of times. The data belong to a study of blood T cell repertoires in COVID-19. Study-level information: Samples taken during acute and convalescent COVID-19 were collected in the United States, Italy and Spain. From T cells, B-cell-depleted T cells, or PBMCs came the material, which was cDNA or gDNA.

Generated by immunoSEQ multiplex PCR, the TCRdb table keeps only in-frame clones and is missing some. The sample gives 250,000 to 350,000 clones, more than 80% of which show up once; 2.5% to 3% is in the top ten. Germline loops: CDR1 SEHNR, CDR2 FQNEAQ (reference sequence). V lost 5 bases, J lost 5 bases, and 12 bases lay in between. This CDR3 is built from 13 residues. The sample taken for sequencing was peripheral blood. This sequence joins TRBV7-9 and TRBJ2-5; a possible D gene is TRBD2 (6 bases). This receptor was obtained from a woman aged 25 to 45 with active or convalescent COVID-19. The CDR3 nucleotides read TGTGCCAGCAGCCGGGGGTCTAGGGAGACCCAGTACTTC. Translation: CASSRGSRETQYF.